A single sample gave rise to the 30 T cell receptor beta chains below, sequenced in a study of CD8+CD57+ T cells in acquired aplastic anemia. TCR beta VDJ and CDR3 profiling used genomic DNA as template. TCRdb re-analysed the reads in MiXCR, keeping a single row per CDR3 protein. The data contain over 35,000 distinct CDR3 sequences, 55% to 80% of them singletons. The source material was sorted CD4+, CD8+, or CD8+CD57+ T cells (not recorded which) from PBMCs. The receptors stem from a human donor in good health, serving as a control.

This chain links TRBV29-1 with TRBJ1-1; D not certain. CDR1 is SQVTM and CDR2 is ANQGSEA in the germline V gene. CDR3 length: 15 residues. Between the trimmed V and J ends, which lost 8 bases and 0 bases, there was a span of 19 bases. The CDR3 loop reads CSTSRPGRMNTEAFF. The CDR3 region has the DNA TGCAGCACCTCCCGGCCAGGCAGAATGAACACTGAAGCTTTCTTT. Based on the CDR3 plus reference TRBV29-1 and TRBJ1-1, the full variable domain is SAVISQKPSRDICQRGTSLTIQCQVDSQVTMMFWYRQQPGQSLTLIATANQGSEATYESGFVIDKFPISRPNLTFSTLTVSNMSPEDSSIYLCSTSRPGRMNTEAFFGQGTRLTVV.

The rearrangement links TRBV11-1 to TRBJ2-1; 10 nucleotides agree with TRBD2. CDR3 length: 23 amino acids. V lost 1 base to trimming and J lost 3 bases; unmatched junction nucleotides: 24. Germline V CDR1 and CDR2: SGHAT, FQDESV (reference sequence). The CDR3 reads CASSLGDYPEASGGFLDYNEQFF. CDR3 in DNA: TGTGCCAGCAGCTTAGGAGATTATCCGGAGGCTAGCGGGGGCTTTCTGGACTACAATGAGCAGTTCTTC.

This clonotype was seen only a few times. The chain employs TRBV9 and TRBJ2-3; D is possibly TRBD1 (9 bases). The V end was cut by 0 bases, the J end by 6 bases, with 14 bases between. Germline CDR1 reads SGDLS; CDR2 reads YYNGEE. This CDR3 spans 15 amino acids. Written as DNA, the CDR3 is TGTGCCAGCAGCGTAGCGGGGGGGACAGGGGATACGCAGTATTTT. This sequence encodes CASSVAGGTGDTQYF. Full variable domain (rest looked up from reference TRBV9 and TRBJ2-3): DSGVTQTPKHLITATGQRVTLRCSPRSGDLSVYWYQQSLDQGLQFLIQYYNGEERAKGNILERFSAQQFPDLHSELNLSSLELGDSALYFCASSVAGGTGDTQYFGPGTRLTVL.

The chain combines TRBV24-1 with TRBJ2-1, with 8 bases fitting TRBD1. The CDR3 contains 15 residues. CDR1 and CDR2 (germline): KGHDR, SFDVKD. With 9 bases clipped from V and 5 bases from J, the junction kept 11 bases outside the gene matches. CDR3 in amino acids: CATAQGQGGDNEQFF. The CDR3 DNA reads TGTGCCACCGCCCAAGGACAGGGAGGAGACAATGAGCAGTTCTTC.

The chain uses TRBV7-2 and TRBJ2-1, with no clear D. CDR3 length: 9 amino acids. The germline V gene encodes CDR1 SGHTA and CDR2 FQGNSA. V was cut by 6 bases and J by 14 bases, with 8 bases left in between. CDR3 protein: CASRRLEFF. The CDR3 nucleotides read TGTGCCAGCAGGCGCCTAGAGTTCTTC.

The J gene is TRBJ2-5, the V gene TRBV2; D might be TRBD1 or TRBD2, each matching 5 bases. Trimming removed 1 base from V and 5 bases from J, with 11 bases in between. Germline loops: CDR1 SNHLY, CDR2 FYNNEI. This CDR3 is built from 14 residues. The CDR3 is CASSEDGTRETQYF. CDR3 nucleotides: TGTGCCAGCAGTGAAGATGGGACGCGGGAGACCCAGTACTTC.

The J gene is TRBJ1-2, the V gene TRBV24-1; a possible D gene is TRBD1 (5 bases). This CDR3 has 12 amino acids. The ends were cut back, 6 bases at V and 8 bases at J, with 12 bases in the middle. Germline CDR1 is KGHDR and CDR2 is SFDVKD. The CDR3 DNA reads TGTGCCACCAGTCAGGGTACGGGAGGCTACACCTTC. Translation gives CATSQGTGGYTF.

The rearrangement uses TRBV19 and TRBJ1-1; possibly TRBD1 for D (5 bases). The CDR3 runs to 15 residues. V was shortened by 1 base and J by 0 bases, with 9 bases between the two germline ends. Per the germline V gene, CDR1 is LNHDA and CDR2 is SQIVND (reference sequence). As DNA, the CDR3 is TGTGCCAGTAGTATAGGGAGAGGGGTGAACACTGAAGCTTTCTTT. Its translation: CASSIGRGVNTEAFF.

This clonotype was seen many times. The chain combines TRBV6-5 with TRBJ1-1; D possibly corresponds to TRBD1 (6 bases). Trimming took 5 bases from V and 4 from J, leaving 8 bases between them. The CDR3 length is 12 residues. Per the germline V gene, CDR1 is MNHEY and CDR2 is SVGAGI. Here the CDR3 DNA reads TGTGCCAGCAGTCGAGGGGGCACTGAAGCTTTCTTT. Its translation: CASSRGGTEAFF.

This clonotype occurred once. The chain carries TRBV9 and TRBJ2-1; D gene unclear. V was trimmed by 2 bases and J by 0 bases, leaving 9 bases between them. The length of the CDR3 is 15 residues. Germline V lookup: CDR1 SGDLS, CDR2 YYNGEE. The CDR3 coding sequence is TGTGCCAGCAGCGTGGGCCGGAGCTCCTACAATGAGCAGTTCTTC. Translation: CASSVGRSSYNEQFF.

Concerning this clonotype: The missing conserved phenylalanine or tryptophan at the end of this CDR3 makes a read error likely. V usage is TRBV29-1 and J usage is TRBJ2-7; TRBD2 is a possible D gene (5 bases). There are 16 residues in the CDR3. Germline lookup yields CDR1 SQVTM and CDR2 ANQGSEA. Trimming cost V 0 bases and J 2 bases, with 17 bases left between them. The CDR3 coding sequence is TGCAGCGTTGAAGATCCAGCCGGCGGGTCGACCTACGAGCAGTACTCC. It encodes CSVEDPAGGSTYEQYS.

This chain joins TRBV24-1 and TRBJ2-3; D ambiguous. Germline CDR1 is KGHDR and CDR2 is SFDVKD. This CDR3 is built from 13 residues. Trimming removed 4 bases from V and 6 bases from J, with 10 bases in between. CDR3 amino acids: CATSDLLGDTQYF. The CDR3 DNA reads as TGTGCCACCAGTGACCTCCTCGGGGATACGCAGTATTTT.

V is TRBV7-9 and J is TRBJ2-7; weak D call: TRBD1 (6 bases). The germline gives CDR1 SEHNR, CDR2 FQNEAQ (reference sequence). The ends were cut back, 8 bases at V and 10 bases at J, with 18 bases in the middle. This CDR3 contains 12 residues. In DNA, the CDR3 is TGTGCCAGCTCCGTTGGACAGTCGGAACAGTACGTC. Protein: CASSVGQSEQYV.

The genes are TRBV2 and TRBJ2-3; 10 nucleotides align to TRBD2. The length of the CDR3 is 16 residues. Germline V gene sequence: CDR1 SNHLY, CDR2 FYNNEI. J gave up 1 base and V 4 bases, and 5 bases lay outside the gene matches. The CDR3 loop is CASSVLLAGGTDTQYF. The CDR3 bases are TGTGCCAGCAGTGTCCTCCTAGCGGGGGGCACAGATACGCAGTATTTT.

J is TRBJ2-7 and V is TRBV7-3; D is unresolved. Trimming took 5 bases from V and 3 from J, leaving 8 bases between them. There are 12 residues in the CDR3. Germline CDR1 is SGHTA and CDR2 is FQGTGA. The CDR3 DNA reads as TGTGCCAGCAGCACCCAACTCTACGAGCAGTACTTC. It codes for CASSTQLYEQYF.

V usage is TRBV6-1 and J usage is TRBJ1-2; TRBD1 is a possible D gene (5 bases). V lost 6 bases and J 3 bases, leaving 11 bases between the germline ends. Germline CDR1 and CDR2: MNHNS and SASEGT. The CDR3 has 13 residues. The CDR3 nucleotides are TGTGCCAGCAGCCTTCAAGGGGACTATGGCTACACCTTC. The encoded protein is CASSLQGDYGYTF.

DNA of the CDR3: TGTGCCAGCAGTACTAATTACGAGCAGTACTTC. This sequence encodes CASSTNYEQYF. The chain links TRBV7-9 to TRBJ2-7; D gene unclear. Germline lookup yields CDR1 SEHNR and CDR2 FQNEAQ (reference sequence). CDR3 size: 11 residues. Trimming took off 6 bases at V and 4 bases at J, with 7 bases between the two ends.

This clonotype appeared once. The chain has TRBV24-1 and TRBJ1-2; D possibly corresponds to TRBD1 (6 bases). The CDR3 consists of 13 residues. The ends were cut back, 5 bases at V and 4 bases at J, with 10 bases in the middle. Germline V gene data show CDR1 as KGHDR and CDR2 as SFDVKD. CDR3 protein: CATSAQGGYGYTF. The CDR3 coding sequence is TGTGCCACCAGTGCACAGGGTGGCTATGGCTACACCTTC.

The rearrangement joins TRBV14 to TRBJ2-1; D not resolved. Germline CDR1 is SGHDN and CDR2 is FVKESK. This CDR3 is 12 amino acids long. V was trimmed by 3 bases and J by 8 bases, leaving 8 bases between them. CDR3 amino acids: CASSQGWYEQFF. CDR3 in DNA: TGTGCCAGCAGCCAGGGGTGGTATGAGCAGTTCTTC.

The CDR3 DNA reads TGTGCCAGCACTGAGCGGGAGGGATTGTCCCTCCACTTT. As protein: CASTEREGLSLHF. The chain combines TRBV10-3 with TRBJ1-6, with D hard to call. V shed 10 bases and J shed 14 bases, with 21 bases lying between them. CDR1 ENHRY and CDR2 SYGVKD come from the germline V gene. The CDR3 covers 13 residues.

In its sample, this clonotype was seen many times. CDR3 region: CASRSEQFNEKLFF. Written as DNA, the CDR3 is TGTGCCAGCAGGTCGGAACAGTTTAATGAAAAACTGTTTTTT. The chain recombines TRBV6-5 with TRBJ1-4, with D unresolved. The CDR3 is 14 amino acids. The ends were cut back, 6 bases at V and 4 bases at J, with 12 bases in the middle. In germline, CDR1 is MNHEY, CDR2 SVGAGI.

This clonotype is a singleton in its sample. This chain joins TRBV7-9 and TRBJ2-1; the match to TRBD1 covers 7 bases. Germline trimming cut 5 bases from V and 6 bases from J; bases unmatched to any gene: 4. The CDR3 has 13 residues. The germline V gene has CDR1 SEHNR and CDR2 FQNEAQ (reference sequence). CDR3 protein: CASSPAGGNEQFF. Written as DNA, the CDR3 is TGTGCCAGCAGCCCCGCAGGGGGCAATGAGCAGTTCTTC.

This rearrangement joins TRBV5-4 to TRBJ1-1; 9 bases align to TRBD1. Germline values: CDR1 SGHNT, CDR2 YYREEE (reference sequence). The junction had 2 bases not matched to a gene; V was cut back by 2 bases and J by 6 bases. The CDR3 extends over 13 amino acids. CDR3 DNA: TGTGCCAGCAGCTTAGGGACAGGGCCTGAAGCTTTCTTT. It specifies CASSLGTGPEAFF.

The V call is TRBV5-5, the J call TRBJ2-2, with TRBD2 identical over 10 bases. In germline, CDR1 is SGHKS, CDR2 YYEKEE (reference sequence). The CDR3 is 15 amino acids. Germline trimming cut 0 bases from V and 7 bases from J; bases unmatched to any gene: 3. The CDR3 DNA follows: TGTGCCAGCAGCTTGGTACTAGCGGGGATCGGGGAGCTGTTTTTT. It is translated as CASSLVLAGIGELFF.

As concerns this clonotype: At one of its ends the junction is not consistent with the germline gene, which may arise from a read error. This sequence joins TRBV7-3 and TRBJ2-7, with 8 bases identical to TRBD2. Germline V gives CDR1 SGHTA, CDR2 FQGTGA. The CDR3 length is 17 residues. The CDR3 spells CASSQEVAGIYSYGQYF. The CDR3 bases are TGTGCCAGCAGCCAAGAGGTAGCGGGGATCTACTCCTACGGGCAGTACTTC.

In nucleotides, the CDR3 is TGTGCCAGCAGCATCGGAGTGGGAGAGGAGAATTCACCCCTCCACTTT. This gives the protein CASSIGVGEENSPLHF. V is TRBV11-1 and J is TRBJ1-6; D call uncertain. The CDR3 loop spans 16 amino acids. The germline CDR1 and CDR2 sequences are SGHAT and FQDESV (reference sequence). V was trimmed by 5 bases and J by 7 bases, leaving 18 bases between them.

As for this clonotype: A read error may produce the germline difference seen at one junction end. The chain joins TRBV19 to TRBJ2-7; 9 bases fit TRBD1. This CDR3 is built from 14 residues. CDR1 LNHDA and CDR2 SQIVND come from the germline V gene (reference sequence). CDR3 sequence (DNA): TGTGCCGGTAGTATGGGACAGGGTCCCTACGAGCAGTACTTC. It is translated as CAGSMGQGPYEQYF.

This CDR3 is CSVDGSGVYTF. CDR3 DNA sequence: TGCAGCGTTGACGGCTCTGGGGTCTACACCTTC. This chain joins TRBV29-1 and TRBJ1-2; D gene ambiguous. This CDR3 comprises 11 residues. V gave up 3 bases and J gave up 10 bases, with 12 bases separating them. Looked up from germline, CDR1 is SQVTM and CDR2 is ANQGSEA. Using reference TRBV29-1 and TRBJ1-2 for the parts outside the CDR3, the full variable domain is SAVISQKPSRDICQRGTSLTIQCQVDSQVTMMFWYRQQPGQSLTLIATANQGSEATYESGFVIDKFPISRPNLTFSTLTVSNMSPEDSSIYLCSVDGSGVYTFGSGTRLTVV.

CDR3 in DNA: TGTGCCAGCAGCTCAGACAGGGCTGGAAACACCATATATTTT. Residues: CASSSDRAGNTIYF. The genes are TRBV7-9 and TRBJ1-3, with 7 positions matching TRBD1. The CDR3 runs to 14 residues. V was pared by 4 bases and J by 2 bases, with 2 bases of the junction left unmatched. Germline assignment: CDR1 SEHNR and CDR2 FQNEAQ (reference sequence).

The rearrangement joins TRBV2 to TRBJ1-2; 7 nucleotides agree with TRBD1. V lost 1 base, J lost 5 bases, and 10 bases stayed unmatched. The length of the CDR3 is 16 residues. CDR1 is SNHLY and CDR2 is FYNNEI in the germline V gene. DNA of the CDR3: TGTGCCAGCAGTGAAGGCAAGGGGGCAGGGAGGTATGGCTACACCTTC. This encodes CASSEGKGAGRYGYTF.